Below are 24 T cell receptor beta chains sequenced from a single sample in a study of shared clonotypes between healthy human individuals. Using immunoSEQ multiplex PCR, the repertoire was profiled, and TCRdb retains in-frame clones only, with some absent. The sample lists around 500,000 clones, about 72% occurring once. Sequencing was performed on PBMCs. These receptors came from a woman aged 40 to 49 in good health. Some clones in this sample may be carry-over from other donors' samples.

The chain is built from TRBV5-1 and TRBJ1-4, with 10 bases that match TRBD1. Germline-derived CDR1 and CDR2 are SGHRS and YFSETQ. The ends lost 6 bases at V and 5 bases at J; junction bases unmatched: 4. The CDR3 contains 14 residues. The CDR3 nucleotides read TGCGCCAGCAACCCGGGACAGGGGAATGAAAAACTGTTTTTT. Its protein product is CASNPGQGNEKLFF.

Regarding this clone: This CDR3 is also generated by other DNA sequences in the sample. The chain uses TRBV25-1 and TRBJ1-4, with 7 bases that match TRBD1. After removal of 1 base from V and 8 bases from J, the junction contained 4 bases not matched to a gene. Germline lookup yields CDR1 MGHDK and CDR2 SYGVNS. The CDR3 covers 14 residues. The CDR3 loop reads CASSEWGTEEKLFF. In nucleotides, the CDR3 is TGTGCCAGCAGTGAATGGGGGACAGAAGAAAAACTGTTTTTT.

This clone has a single count. The V and J genes are TRBV2 and TRBJ2-1; 11 nucleotides match TRBD1. The junction had 7 bases not matched to a gene; V was cut back by 0 bases and J by 3 bases. CDR1 and CDR2 (germline): SNHLY, FYNNEI. The CDR3 has 18 amino acids. The CDR3 DNA reads as TGTGCCAGCAGTGAAGCGCTTTGGGACAGGGGGATCTACAATGAGCAGTTCTTC. Translated: CASSEALWDRGIYNEQFF.

The V gene is TRBV29-1, the J gene TRBJ2-1; D unclear. The CDR3 runs 12 residues. From germline, CDR1 is SQVTM and CDR2 ANQGSEA. V was clipped by 6 bases and J by 8 bases, with 14 bases between them. CDR3 coding DNA: TGCAGCGTCGGATACCTAGGCGATGAGCAGTTCTTC. Translated: CSVGYLGDEQFF.

This chain joins TRBV6-1 and TRBJ1-3; no clear D. The germline gives CDR1 MNHNS, CDR2 SASEGT. The V end was cut by 4 bases, the J end by 0 bases, with 10 bases between. CDR3 length equals 15 residues. In DNA, the CDR3 is TGTGCCAGCAGTGTTTCGGAGTACTCTGGAAACACCATATATTTT. Protein: CASSVSEYSGNTIYF.

The genes are TRBV28 and TRBJ1-2; the match to TRBD1 covers 11 bases. This CDR3 spans 13 amino acids. Unmatched junction bases numbered 2, after V lost 4 bases and J lost 7 bases. Germline CDR1 and CDR2: MDHEN and SYDVKM. CDR3: CASSWTGGSGYTF. As DNA, the CDR3 is TGTGCCAGCAGTTGGACAGGGGGCTCTGGCTACACCTTC.

The V gene is TRBV6-1, the J gene TRBJ1-1; perhaps TRBD1 as D (6 bases). CDR1 is MNHNS and CDR2 is SASEGT in the germline V gene. V lost 6 bases to trimming and J lost 0 bases, with 14 bases between them. The CDR3 totals 15 residues. For the CDR3, the DNA is TGTGCCAGCAGGCACAGGGTTGGGGTGAACACTGAAGCTTTCTTT. Its protein product is CASRHRVGVNTEAFF.

This chain connects TRBV4-1 to TRBJ1-2; no firm D call. The V gene lost 1 base and the J gene lost 2 bases, with 8 bases spanning the gap. The germline V gene has CDR1 MGHRA and CDR2 YSYEKL. The CDR3 is made up of 14 amino acids. The chain's CDR3 is CASSQVPENYGYTF. DNA of the CDR3: TGCGCCAGCAGCCAAGTTCCAGAGAACTATGGCTACACCTTC.

This sequence joins TRBV6-1 and TRBJ2-3; either TRBD1 or TRBD2 may supply D (6 bases each). CDR3 length equals 14 residues. V lost 2 bases and J lost 4, with 10 bases in between. Germline CDR1 and CDR2: MNHNS and SASEGT. The CDR3 reads CASSEMGGPDTQYF. As DNA, the CDR3 is TGTGCCAGCAGTGAAATGGGGGGCCCAGATACGCAGTATTTT.

The J gene is TRBJ1-4, the V gene TRBV7-9, with D possibly TRBD1 on 6 matching bases. Trimming removed 8 bases from V and 5 bases from J, with 12 bases in between. The V gene's germline CDR1 is SEHNR and CDR2 FQNEAQ (reference sequence). The CDR3 has 13 residues. The CDR3 DNA reads as TGTGCCAGCCAGAGGGGGGAAAATGAAAAACTGTTTTTT. The encoded protein is CASQRGENEKLFF. The variable domain in full, completed from reference TRBV7-9 and TRBJ1-4, reads DTGVSQNPRHKITKRGQNVTFRCDPISEHNRLYWYRQTLGQGPEFLTYFQNEAQLEKSRLLSDRFSAERPKGSFSTLEIQRTEQGDSAMYLCASQRGENEKLFFGSGTQLSVL.

The J gene is TRBJ2-7, the V gene TRBV28, with D perhaps TRBD1 (6 bases). V lost 6 bases and J 2 bases, leaving 23 bases between the germline ends. CDR1 and CDR2 from the germline V gene are MDHEN and SYDVKM. The CDR3 sequence is 17 residues long. The CDR3 loop reads CASSSPAQGSKPYEQYF. The CDR3 DNA follows: TGTGCCAGCAGCTCCCCTGCGCAGGGGTCAAAGCCCTACGAGCAGTACTTC.

The chain couples TRBV28 to TRBJ2-5; 10 nucleotides line up with TRBD2. Germline CDR1 and CDR2: MDHEN and SYDVKM. V gave up 5 bases and J gave up 1 base; unmatched junction bases: 7. The CDR3 covers 16 residues. The CDR3 DNA is TGTGCCAGCAGTCCCCCGACTAGCGGGCGCCAAGAGACCCAGTACTTC. Translating gives CASSPPTSGRQETQYF. Variable domain in full (rest from reference TRBV28 and TRBJ2-5): DVKVTQSSRYLVKRTGEKVFLECVQDMDHENMFWYRQDPGLGLRLIYFSYDVKMKEKGDIPEGYSVSREKKERFSLILESASTNQTSMYLCASSPPTSGRQETQYFGPGTRLLVL.

In this sample, this clone turned up once. The J gene is TRBJ1-2, the V gene TRBV5-8; D remains ambiguous. Trimming pared 3 bases from V and 5 bases from J, leaving 8 bases between. The germline V gene has CDR1 SGHTS and CDR2 YDEGEE. The CDR3 totals 12 residues. CDR3 residues: CASSYRSYGYTF. DNA for the CDR3: TGTGCCAGCAGCTATAGGTCGTATGGCTACACCTTC.

The rearrangement links TRBV28 to TRBJ2-1; 8 bases align to TRBD2. CDR3 size: 16 residues. Germline assignment: CDR1 MDHEN and CDR2 SYDVKM. The V gene end was trimmed by 7 bases and the J gene end by 4 bases; junction bases not matched to a gene: 12. CDR3 loop: CASNPAPREGYNEQFF. In DNA, the CDR3 is TGTGCCAGCAACCCCGCCCCCCGGGAGGGGTACAATGAGCAGTTCTTC.

This clone was recorded only once. V usage is TRBV11-2 and J usage is TRBJ2-3; D might be TRBD2 (6 bases). The CDR3 is made up of 15 amino acids. The germline V and J ends were trimmed by 5 bases and 2 bases, with 14 bases remaining between them. From germline, CDR1 is SGHAT and CDR2 FQNNGV. The CDR3 sequence is CASSLTGTHTDTQYF. The CDR3 DNA reads TGTGCCAGCAGCCTTACTGGGACTCACACAGATACGCAGTATTTT.

V gene TRBV19 combines with J gene TRBJ2-2; no firm D call. From germline, CDR1 is LNHDA and CDR2 SQIVND (reference sequence). V lost 2 bases and J 5 bases, leaving 9 bases between the germline ends. The CDR3 contains 14 residues. The CDR3 is CASSILRRTGELFF. CDR3 sequence (DNA): TGTGCCAGTAGTATACTCCGCAGGACCGGGGAGCTGTTTTTT.

The genes are TRBV28 and TRBJ2-3; 10 positions match TRBD1. Trimming removed 5 bases from V and 3 bases from J; junction bases left unmatched: 14. Per germline, CDR1 MDHEN and CDR2 SYDVKM. The length of the CDR3 is 18 residues. The CDR3 sequence is CASSPPGQGNSETDTQYF. The CDR3 DNA follows: TGTGCCAGCAGTCCACCGGGACAGGGGAATTCGGAAACAGATACGCAGTATTTT.

The genes are TRBV7-2 and TRBJ2-7, with D possibly being TRBD1 or TRBD2 (6 bases each). V lost 1 base to trimming and J lost 7 bases, with 14 bases between them. CDR3 size: 14 residues. Germline CDR1 SGHTA, CDR2 FQGNSA. CDR3 nucleotides: TGTGCCAGCAGCTTAGTTGGGGGGCCGGGAGAGCAGTACTTC. Its translation: CASSLVGGPGEQYF. The full variable domain, its missing parts supplied by reference TRBV7-2 and TRBJ2-7, is GAGVSQSPSNKVTEKGKDVELRCDPISGHTALYWYRQSLGQGLEFLIYFQGNSAPDKSGLPSDRFSAERTGGSVSTLTIQRTQQEDSAVYLCASSLVGGPGEQYFGPGTRLTVT.

The V gene is TRBV27, the J gene TRBJ2-3; 7 bases fit TRBD1. The V gene end was trimmed by 5 bases and the J gene end by 2 bases; junction bases not matched to a gene: 10. CDR3 length equals 16 residues. The V gene's germline CDR1 is MNHEY and CDR2 SMNVEV (reference sequence). The CDR3 DNA sequence: TGTGCCAGCAGTCACTACACAGGGGCAAACACAGATACGCAGTATTTT. Protein product: CASSHYTGANTDTQYF.

This CDR3 reads CASSQSVGGTDTQYF. The CDR3 coding sequence is TGTGCCAGCAGCCAATCGGTGGGAGGTACAGATACGCAGTATTTT. The V and J genes are TRBV16 and TRBJ2-3; TRBD2 is a possible D gene (6 bases). The ends were cut back, 0 bases at V and 3 bases at J, with 10 bases in the middle. Germline CDR1 and CDR2: KGHSY and FQNENV. The CDR3 spans 15 residues. Full variable domain (remainder filled in from reference TRBV16 and TRBJ2-3): GEEVAQTPKHLVRGEGQKAKLYCAPIKGHSYVFWYQQVLKNEFKFLISFQNENVFDETGMPKERFSAKCLPNSPCSLEIQATKLEDSAVYFCASSQSVGGTDTQYFGPGTRLTVL.

Worth noting for this clone: At one of its ends the junction is not consistent with the germline gene, which may arise from a read error. The gene calls are TRBV28 and TRBJ2-1, with no clear D. CDR3 size: 14 residues. From germline, CDR1 is MDHEN and CDR2 SYDVKM. The CDR3 DNA reads TGTGCCAGCGGTTTGAGTGGGTGGGTATATGAGCAGTTCTTC. Translating it yields CASGLSGWVYEQFF.

This clone was counted a single time. This CDR3 is CASSSWGRETQYF. The CDR3 nucleotides read TGTGCCAGCAGCTCCTGGGGGAGGGAGACCCAGTACTTC. The V gene is TRBV7-2, the J gene TRBJ2-5; tentative D call: TRBD2 (6 bases). Trimming pared 4 bases from V and 5 bases from J, leaving 11 bases between. The CDR3 sequence is 13 residues long. Germline CDR1 SGHTA, CDR2 FQGNSA.

This clone was detected once. This chain uses TRBV2 with TRBJ2-5; D may be TRBD1 (6 bases). Germline V gene data show CDR1 as SNHLY and CDR2 as FYNNEI. V lost 6 bases, J lost 1 base, and 12 bases lay in between. The CDR3 is 14 amino acids. The CDR3 DNA is TGTGCCAGCAGATACAGGGTCGGCCAAGAGACCCAGTACTTC. It yields the protein CASRYRVGQETQYF. The full variable domain, its missing parts supplied by reference TRBV2 and TRBJ2-5, is EPEVTQTPSHQVTQMGQEVILRCVPISNHLYFYWYRQILGQKVEFLVSFYNNEISEKSEIFDDQFSVERPDGSNFTLKIRSTKLEDSAMYFCASRYRVGQETQYFGPGTRLLVL.

This chain uses TRBV28 with TRBJ2-7; a possible D gene is TRBD1 (6 bases). Trimming took 7 bases from V and 0 from J, leaving 16 bases between them. This CDR3 is built from 15 residues. Germline CDR1 and CDR2: MDHEN and SYDVKM. The chain's CDR3 is CASTTGQLFSYEQYF. The DNA of the CDR3 is TGTGCCAGCACCACCGGACAGCTATTCTCCTACGAGCAGTACTTC.